This is a list of T cell receptor delta chains from one sample in a study of gamma-delta chains in newborns, infants, children. TCRdb fed the reads into CATT to redo clone calling. This table has some 1,800 delta-chain clones, 35% to 45% appearing once. What was sequenced was blood. The origin of the receptors is a child who had a fever. Both conserved end residues are part of each CDR3. D genes are given only for firm matches. A row's size may be missing; if present it is once, few, many or a size class.

d_call j_call clone_size cdr3_length v_call cdr3_aa cdr3_nt
TRDD3 TRDJ3 - 20 TRDV2 CACDRLGARSPGGHDRQMFF TGTGCCTGTGACCGACTGGGGGCAAGATCTCCTGGGGGACACGACCGACAGATGTTTTTC
TRDD3 TRDJ3 large 21 TRDV2 CACDTPGGGSSSSWDTRQMFF TGTGCCTGTGACACCCCAGGTGGGGGATCCTCGAGCTCCTGGGACACCCGACAGATGTTTTTC
- TRDJ1 medium-sized 16 TRDV2 CACDTVARLYTDKLIF TGTGCCTGTGACACCGTGGCACGTCTATACACCGATAAACTCATCTTT
TRDD3 TRDJ1 medium-sized 20 TRDV2 CACDTVPGSYWGLNTDKLIF TGTGCCTGTGACACCGTCCCGGGATCGTACTGGGGGTTAAACACCGATAAACTCATCTTT
- TRDJ1 - 14 TRDV2 CACGTVSSTDKLIF TGTGCCTGTGGCACTGTCTCTAGCACCGATAAACTCATCTTT
- TRDJ1 medium-sized 14 TRDV2 CACDPLTDGDKLIF TGTGCCTGTGACCCCCTAACCGACGGCGATAAACTCATCTTT
TRDD3 TRDJ1 few 19 TRDV2 CACDTVGPVLGDTTDKLIF TGTGCCTGTGACACCGTAGGTCCGGTACTGGGGGATACGACCGATAAACTCATCTTT
- TRDJ1 - 19 TRDV2 CACDDSFVGARRMTDKLIF TGTGCCTGTGACGATTCCTTTGTCGGGGCGCGGAGGATGACCGATAAACTCATCTTT
TRDD3 TRDJ1 medium-sized 15 TRDV2 CACELLGDHEKKLIF TGTGCCTGTGAACTACTGGGGGACCATGAAAAGAAACTCATCTTT
TRDD3 TRDJ1 large 19 TRDV2 CACDTLASLLGDHTDKLIF TGTGCCTGTGACACCCTCGCCTCCCTACTGGGGGACCACACCGATAAACTCATCTTT
- TRDJ1 - 14 TRDV1 CALGEVRVPDRLIF TGTGCTCTTGGGGAAGTCCGGGTCCCCGATAGGCTCATCTTT
- TRDJ1 large 15 TRDV2 CACDTLEGNTDKLIF TGTGCCTGTGACACACTCGAGGGGAACACCGATAAACTCATCTTT
TRDD3 TRDJ1 - 19 TRDV2 CACDTVVSPGDTIADKLIF TGTGCCTGTGACACCGTAGTCTCGCCGGGGGATACGATCGCCGATAAACTCATCTTT
TRDD3 TRDJ1 once 19 TRDV2 CACDTLNPLGDTRSDKLIF TGTGCCTGTGACACATTGAATCCACTGGGGGATACTCGTTCCGATAAACTCATCTTT
TRDD3 TRDJ1 - 16 TRDV2 CACDTVGRGIRGKLIF TGTGCCTGTGACACCGTAGGGAGGGGGATACGCGGTAAACTCATCTTT
- TRDJ1 large 16 TRDV2 CACDTLTRSTTDKLIF TGTGCCTGTGACACCCTAACAAGGTCTACTACCGATAAACTCATCTTT
- TRDJ1 few 13 TRDV2 CACDTRGTDKLIF TGTGCCTGTGACACCCGGGGGACCGATAAACTCATCTTT
TRDD3 TRDJ1 - 15 TRDV2 CARDTVNVGDTQLIF TGTGCCCGTGACACCGTGAACGTGGGGGATACTCAACTCATCTTT
- TRDJ1 large 15 TRDV2 CACDLVTHRGDKLIF TGTGCCTGTGATCTGGTGACCCACAGGGGCGATAAACTCATCTTT
- TRDJ1 - 21 TRDV2 CACDTGFFRGESVRAVDKLIF TGTGCCTGTGACACCGGTTTTTTCAGGGGGGAATCGGTTCGGGCCGTTGATAAACTCATCTTT
- TRDJ3 - 24 TRDV2 CACDAVPTVTGGPSSSWDTRQMFF TGTGCCTGTGACGCCGTTCCTACCGTAACTGGGGGCCCTTCAAGCTCCTGGGACACCCGACAGATGTTTTTC
- TRDJ1 few 16 TRDV2 CACEFTEYADTDKLIF TGTGCCTGTGAATTTACCGAATACGCTGACACCGATAAACTCATCTTT
TRDD3 TRDJ1 few 20 TRDV1 CALGGPWGIPRLMYADKLIF TGTGCTCTTGGGGGCCCCTGGGGGATACCTCGACTTATGTACGCCGATAAACTCATCTTT
TRDD3 TRDJ3 - 22 TRDV2 CACDTTSTGGYAGSWDTRQMFF TGTGCCTGTGACACGACCAGCACTGGGGGATACGCAGGCTCCTGGGACACCCGACAGATGTTTTTC
TRDD3 TRDJ1 few 17 TRDV2 CACDTVSQGLGDKQLTF TGTGCCTGTGACACCGTAAGCCAAGGGCTGGGGGATAAACAACTCACCTTT
TRDD3 TRDJ1 medium-sized 14 TRDV2 CACDTMGENDKLIF TGTGCCTGTGACACGATGGGGGAGAACGATAAACTCATCTTT
- TRDJ3 few 20 TRDV2 CACDETHGEKVSWDTRQVFF TGTGCCTGTGACGAGACCCACGGGGAGAAAGTCTCCTGGGACACCCGACAGGTGTTTTTC
TRDD3 TRDJ1 large 15 TRDV2 CACDPVGDSADKLIF TGTGCCTGCGACCCGGTGGGGGATTCGGCCGATAAACTCATCTTT
TRDD3 TRDJ1 large 19 TRDV2 CACDTLDTGGYVKADKLIF TGTGCCTGTGACACCTTAGATACTGGGGGATACGTTAAGGCCGATAAACTCATCTTT
TRDD3 TRDJ1 few 21 TRDV2 CACDTLSPTGGYNFNTDKLIF TGTGCCTGTGACACTCTATCGCCCACTGGGGGATACAATTTTAACACCGATAAACTCATCTTT
- TRDJ1 - 15 TRAV38-2/DV8 CAYRSGRLLGGKLIF TGTGCTTATAGGAGCGGTCGTCTGCTGGGAGGTAAACTCATCTTT
- TRDJ3 medium-sized 17 TRDV2 CARDSLGSSWDTRQMFF TGTGCCCGTGACTCCCTGGGGTCCTCCTGGGACACCCGACAGATGTTTTTC
TRDD3 TRDJ3 medium-sized 18 TRDV2 CACDTAGGYSWDTRQMFF TGTGCCTGTGACACCGCTGGGGGATACTCCTGGGACACCCGACAGATGTTTTTC
TRDD2 TRDJ1 large 21 TRDV3 CAFPMPSYLTGITGDNDKLIF TGTGCCTTCCCGATGCCTTCCTACTTAACCGGGATTACTGGGGACAACGATAAACTCATCTTT
TRDD3 TRDJ1 - 22 TRDV2 CACDTARQVSASGGWNTDKLIF TGTGCCTGTGACACCGCTCGGCAAGTCTCGGCAAGTGGGGGATGGAACACCGATAAACTCATCTTT
- TRDJ1 - 21 TRDV2 CACDTGFFRGESVWAVDKLIF TGTGCCTGTGACACCGGTTTTTTCAGGGGGGAATCGGTTTGGGCCGTTGATAAACTCATCTTT
- TRDJ1 - 17 TRDV1 CALASPGVFAYTDKLIF TGTGCTCTCGCCTCACCGGGGGTATTCGCGTACACCGATAAACTCATCTTC
TRDD3 TRDJ1 - 19 TRDV1 CALGETIGYWGTHSDKLIF TGTGCTCTTGGGGAAACGATCGGGTACTGGGGGACACATTCCGATAAACTCATCTTT
- TRDJ1 - 23 TRDV2 CACDTVFSASTVSPHSTKVTLIF TGTGCCTGTGACACCGTTTTCTCTGCTTCGACCGTCTCCCCCCACTCCACGAAGGTTACACTCATCTTT
- TRDJ1 medium-sized 15 TRDV2 CACDTLTRGTDKLIF TGTGCCTGTGACACCTTAACTCGTGGCACCGATAAACTCATCTTT
TRDD3 TRDJ1 few 16 TRDV1 CALGERNSRGYTKLIF TGTGCTCTTGGGGAACGGAATTCTAGGGGATACACTAAACTCATCTTT
TRDD3 TRDJ1 large 17 TRDV2 CACDGLLGDRYTDKLIF TGTGCCTGTGACGGACTACTGGGGGACAGGTACACCGATAAACTCATCTTT
- TRDJ1 medium-sized 17 TRDV2 CACDRLGTNPYTDKLIF TGTGCCTGTGACAGGTTGGGGACGAACCCGTACACCGATAAACTCATCTTT
- TRDJ1 - 15 TRDV2 CACDTVGGNTDKLIF TGTGCCTGTGACACCGTCGGGGGCAACACTGATAAACTCATCTTT
- TRDJ1 few 14 TRDV2 CACDALGNTDKLIF TGTGCCTGTGACGCTCTGGGTAACACCGATAAACTCATCTTT
TRDD3 TRDJ1 medium-sized 15 TRDV2 CACDHLLGIQDKLIF TGTGCCTGTGACCACCTACTGGGGATACAGGATAAACTCATCTTT
TRDD2 TRDJ3 large 23 TRDV1 CALGVMAFLRAGGPSWDTRQMFF TGTGCTCTTGGGGTTATGGCCTTCCTACGTGCTGGGGGCCCCTCCTGGGACACCCGACAGATGTTTTTC
TRDD2 TRDJ1 large 20 TRDV1 CALGSYVSFLLGEYTDKLIF TGTGCTCTTGGGAGCTACGTGTCCTTCCTACTTGGTGAGTACACCGATAAACTCATCTTT
TRDD3 TRDJ1 large 13 TRDV2 CACDVLGADKLIF TGTGCCTGTGACGTACTGGGGGCCGATAAACTCATCTTT
TRDD3 TRDJ1 - 15 TRDV2 CACDTWGYTGDKLIF TGCGCCTGTGACACCTGGGGATACACCGGCGATAAACTCATCTTT
- TRDJ1 medium-sized 21 TRDV1 CALGEIPWVFPRGEYTDKLIF TGTGCTCTTGGGGAAATCCCGTGGGTATTTCCTAGGGGCGAGTACACCGATAAACTCATCTTT
TRDD3 TRDJ1 few 15 TRDV2 CACEALGDDADKLIF TGTGCCTGTGAGGCACTGGGGGATGACGCCGATAAACTCATCTTT
TRDD3 TRDJ1 medium-sized 17 TRDV2 CACDPVLGDTHTDKLIF TGTGCCTGTGACCCCGTACTGGGGGATACGCACACCGATAAACTCATCTTT
TRDD3 TRDJ1 - 28 TRDV1 CALGDTYLPSLNWGIRVSIWGGTDKLIF TGTGCTCTTGGGGACACCTACCTTCCCTCCCTCAACTGGGGGATACGCGTATCTATCTGGGGAGGCACCGATAAACTCATCTTT
- TRDJ1 - 17 TRDV2 CACDTVGVDKFTDKLIF TGTGCCTGTGACACCGTTGGAGTCGACAAGTTCACCGATAAACTCATCTTT
TRDD3 TRDJ1 large 16 TRDV2 CACDTLGDTSTDKLIF TGTGCCTGTGACACCCTGGGGGATACTTCCACCGATAAACTCATCTTT
TRDD3 TRDJ1 - 14 TRDV2 CARDILGDTDKLIF TGTGCCCGCGACATTTTGGGGGATACCGATAAACTCATCTTT
TRDD3 TRDJ1 - 14 TRDV2 CACDTVGEGVELIF TGTGCCTGTGACACCGTGGGGGAAGGTGTTGAACTCATCTTT
TRDD3 TRDJ3 medium-sized 21 TRDV2 CACDSVLGDPSSSWDTRQMFF TGTGCCTGTGATTCCGTACTGGGGGATCCTTCCAGCTCCTGGGACACCCGACAGATGTTTTTC